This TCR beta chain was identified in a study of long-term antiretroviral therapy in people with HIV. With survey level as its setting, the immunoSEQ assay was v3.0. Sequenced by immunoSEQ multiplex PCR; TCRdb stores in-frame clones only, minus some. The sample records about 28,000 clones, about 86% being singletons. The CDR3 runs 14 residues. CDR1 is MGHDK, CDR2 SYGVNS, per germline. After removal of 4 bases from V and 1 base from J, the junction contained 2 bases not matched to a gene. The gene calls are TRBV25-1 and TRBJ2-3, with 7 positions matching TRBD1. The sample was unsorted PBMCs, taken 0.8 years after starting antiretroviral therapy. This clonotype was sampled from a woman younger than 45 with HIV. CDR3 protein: CASSVGGRTDTQYF. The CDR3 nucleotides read TGTGCCAGCAGTGTAGGGGGCCGCACAGATACGCAGTATTTT. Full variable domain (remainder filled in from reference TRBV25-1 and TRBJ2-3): EADIYQTPRYLVIGTGKKITLECSQTMGHDKMYWYQQDPGMELHLIHYSYGVNSTEKGDLSSESTVSRIRTEHFPLTLESARPSHTSQYLCASSVGGRTDTQYFGPGTRLTVL.